Here is one T cell receptor (beta chain) with its context. Clinical symptoms, serum thyroxine, TRAb, thyroid ultrasound and orbital computed tomography established diagnosis. This record belongs to a study of T cells in Graves' hyperthyroidism and ophthalmopathy. Study background: Once the initial diagnosis was made, peripheral blood was obtained before any treatment.

Germline-derived CDR1 and CDR2 are LNHNV and YYDKDF (reference sequence). The CDR3 extends over 16 amino acids. The junction had 9 bases not matched to a gene; V was cut back by 4 bases and J by 4 bases. From RNA transcripts, TCR beta CDR3 regions were amplified. HTBI primers were the set used in a first-round RT-PCR of the TCR CDR3. TCRdb re-derived calls from the multiplex PCR reads in MiXCR, one entry per CDR3 protein. Of some 700,000 distinct CDR3 sequences in the sample, approximately 15% were seen once. Sequenced: blood. The chain has TRBV15 and TRBJ1-5; 8 nucleotides agree with TRBD1. The clonotype originates from a man aged 50-60 years with Graves' hyperthyroidism. The chain's CDR3 is CATSNMGQAKNQPQHF. CDR3 DNA: TGTGCCACCAGCAATATGGGACAGGCTAAGAATCAGCCCCAGCATTTT. The whole variable domain, remainder taken from reference TRBV15 and TRBJ1-5, is DAMVIQNPRYQVTQFGKPVTLSCSQTLNHNVMYWYQQKSSQAPKLLFHYYDKDFNNEADTPDNFQSRRPNTSFCFLDIRSPGLGDTAMYLCATSNMGQAKNQPQHFGDGTRLSIL.